The 5 T cell receptor beta chains given below trace back to one sample, sequenced in a study of shared clonotypes between healthy human individuals. The data were produced by immunoSEQ multiplex PCR, yet TCRdb's version contains in-frame clones alone and is incomplete. The data show about 680,000 clones, more than 70% seen once. The sample comprised memory CD4+ T cells sorted from blood. Regarding subset: CD45RA-negative fraction. The receptors come from a woman in her 30s in good health.

The rearrangement uses TRBV5-4 and TRBJ2-5; D unresolved. Trimming left V 4 bases short and J 3 bases short, with 13 bases between. Germline loops: CDR1 SGHNT, CDR2 YYREEE (reference sequence). This CDR3 contains 14 residues. The CDR3 region has the DNA TGTGCCAGCAGCCCGGCTAGAGGAAAAGAGACCCAGTACTTC. It specifies CASSPARGKETQYF.

The CDR3 region has the DNA TGTGCCAGCAGCTCCTGGACCGGCTATGGCTACACCTTC. This encodes CASSSWTGYGYTF. The V gene is TRBV5-4, the J gene TRBJ1-2; no definite D call. Per germline, CDR1 SGHNT and CDR2 YYREEE (reference sequence). The V gene lost 3 bases and the J gene lost 4 bases, with 10 bases spanning the gap. The CDR3 consists of 13 residues.

The J gene is TRBJ2-1, the V gene TRBV11-2; unclear D gene. The CDR3 consists of 15 residues. Germline lookup yields CDR1 SGHAT and CDR2 FQNNGV. V was cut by 4 bases and J by 6 bases, with 16 bases left in between. Here the CDR3 reads CASSSMAHLVNEQFF. The CDR3 DNA is TGTGCCAGCAGCTCAATGGCACACTTAGTCAATGAGCAGTTCTTC.

The sample holds a few counts of this clone. The chain links TRBV6-1 to TRBJ1-2, with TRBD1 matching 8 bases. This CDR3 region has 15 residues. CDR1 is MNHNS, CDR2 SASEGT, per germline. With 4 bases clipped from V and 3 bases from J, the junction kept 7 bases outside the gene matches. The CDR3 coding sequence is TGTGCCAGCAGTGGCACGGACAGGGTTCACTATGGCTACACCTTC. It codes for CASSGTDRVHYGYTF.

V gene TRBV7-9 combines with J gene TRBJ2-7; TRBD1 matches 9 bases. The CDR3 is 14 amino acids. The junction had 2 bases not matched to a gene; V was cut back by 3 bases and J by 2 bases. Germline V gene lookup returns CDR1 SEHNR and CDR2 FQNEAQ (reference sequence). The DNA for the CDR3 is TGTGCCAGCAGCTTTGGGACAGGGACCTACGAGCAGTACTTC. This gives the protein CASSFGTGTYEQYF.